What follows is one T cell receptor beta chain and its context. The antigen remains undetermined. CDR3 length equals 14 residues. Trimming took 0 bases from V and 5 from J; bases not matched to a gene: 4. Germline V lookup: CDR1 SGHRS, CDR2 YFSETQ. TCRdb keeps only in-frame clones here, not all; method: immunoSEQ multiplex PCR. The data contain approximately 720,000 clones, approximately 90% of them seen just once; the ten biggest clones take up roughly 24%. The data belong to a study of shared clonotypes between healthy human individuals. Study overall: Researchers drew samples from a couple of women and a few men aged 18 to 49. Study outcomes and limitations: Compared with memory subsets, naive subsets generally had larger estimated richness. Clonotypes shared by all four sorted-subset donors had higher generation probabilities than non-shared clonotypes.

As defined, naive CD8 cells were CD45RO-negative and positively selected for CCR7, with terminally differentiated effector memory CD45RA+ cells excluded. The chain is built from TRBV5-1 and TRBJ2-7, with 8 bases aligning to TRBD1. The clonotype was recovered from a man aged 25-45 years in good health. The source material was naive CD8+ T cells sorted from blood. The DNA of the CDR3 is TGCGCCAGCAGCTTGGGGACAGGGCTGGACGAGCAGTACTTC. It specifies CASSLGTGLDEQYF.